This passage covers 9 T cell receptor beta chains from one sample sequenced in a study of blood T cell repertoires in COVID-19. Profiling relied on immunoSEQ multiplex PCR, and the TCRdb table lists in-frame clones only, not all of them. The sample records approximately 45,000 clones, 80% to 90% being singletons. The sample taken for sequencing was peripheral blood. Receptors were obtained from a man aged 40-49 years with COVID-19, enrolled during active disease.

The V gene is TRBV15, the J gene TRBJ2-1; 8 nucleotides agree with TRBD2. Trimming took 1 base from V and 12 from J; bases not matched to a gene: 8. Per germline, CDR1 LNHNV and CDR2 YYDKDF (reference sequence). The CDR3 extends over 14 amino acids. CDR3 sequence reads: CATSRGSGLVRQFF. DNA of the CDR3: TGTGCCACCAGCAGAGGCTCGGGACTAGTTCGGCAGTTCTTC. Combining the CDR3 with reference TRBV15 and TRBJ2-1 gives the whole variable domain DAMVIQNPRYQVTQFGKPVTLSCSQTLNHNVMYWYQQKSSQAPKLLFHYYDKDFNNEADTPDNFQSRRPNTSFCFLDIRSPGLGDTAMYLCATSRGSGLVRQFFGPGTRLTVL.

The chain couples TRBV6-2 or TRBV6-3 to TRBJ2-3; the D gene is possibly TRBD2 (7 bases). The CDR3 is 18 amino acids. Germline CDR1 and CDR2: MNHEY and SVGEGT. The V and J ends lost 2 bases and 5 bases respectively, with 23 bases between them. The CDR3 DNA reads TGTGCCAGCAGTTACATCTTAGCCCCGACTAGCAGGGGAGATACGCAGTATTTT. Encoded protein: CASSYILAPTSRGDTQYF.

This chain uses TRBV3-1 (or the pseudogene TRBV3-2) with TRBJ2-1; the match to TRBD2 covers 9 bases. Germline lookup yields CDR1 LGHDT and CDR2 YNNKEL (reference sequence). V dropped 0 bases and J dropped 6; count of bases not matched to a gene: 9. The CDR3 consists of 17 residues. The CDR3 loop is CASSQDLGRGGLNEQFF. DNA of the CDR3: TGTGCCAGCAGCCAAGATCTGGGGCGGGGGGGCCTCAATGAGCAGTTCTTC.

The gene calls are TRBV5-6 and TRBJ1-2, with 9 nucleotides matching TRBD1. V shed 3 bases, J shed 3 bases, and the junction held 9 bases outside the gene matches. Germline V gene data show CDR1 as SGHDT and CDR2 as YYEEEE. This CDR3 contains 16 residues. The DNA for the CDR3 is TGTGCCAGCAGCTCCTGGACAGGGGCGGCGGACTATGGCTACACCTTC. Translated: CASSSWTGAADYGYTF.

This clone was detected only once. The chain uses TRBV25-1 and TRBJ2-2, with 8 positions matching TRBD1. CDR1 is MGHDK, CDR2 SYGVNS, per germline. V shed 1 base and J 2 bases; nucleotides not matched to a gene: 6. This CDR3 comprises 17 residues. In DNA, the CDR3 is TGTGCCAGCAGTGAATCGACAGGGGCCCCAAACACCGGGGAGCTGTTTTTT. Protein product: CASSESTGAPNTGELFF.

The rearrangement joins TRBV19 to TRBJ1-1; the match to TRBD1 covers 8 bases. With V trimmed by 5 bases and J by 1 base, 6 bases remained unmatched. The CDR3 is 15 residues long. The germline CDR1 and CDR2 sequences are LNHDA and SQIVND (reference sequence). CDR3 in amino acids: CASSGQGSQNTEAFF. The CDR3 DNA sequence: TGTGCCAGTAGTGGACAGGGAAGTCAGAACACTGAAGCTTTCTTT.

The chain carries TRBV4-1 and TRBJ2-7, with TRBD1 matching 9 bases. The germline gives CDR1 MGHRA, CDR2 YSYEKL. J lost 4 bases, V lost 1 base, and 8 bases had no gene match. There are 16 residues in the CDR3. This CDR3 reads CASSQGSQDRGYEQYF. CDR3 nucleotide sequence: TGCGCCAGCAGCCAAGGGAGTCAGGACAGGGGATACGAGCAGTACTTC.

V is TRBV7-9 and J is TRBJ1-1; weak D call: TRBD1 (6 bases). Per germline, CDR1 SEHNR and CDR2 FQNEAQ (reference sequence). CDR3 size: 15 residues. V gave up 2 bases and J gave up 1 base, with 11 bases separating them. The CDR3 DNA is TGTGCCAGCAGCTTATATTGGGGGCAGAACACTGAAGCTTTCTTT. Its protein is CASSLYWGQNTEAFF.

In DNA form, the CDR3 reads TGTGCCAGCAGCGTCAGACAGGGAGACGGGGAGCTGTTTTTT. Translating it yields CASSVRQGDGELFF. The chain has TRBV9 and TRBJ2-2; 7 positions agree with TRBD1. Germline values: CDR1 SGDLS, CDR2 YYNGEE. This CDR3 spans 14 amino acids. The V segment lost 2 bases and the J segment 7 bases; nucleotides outside the gene matches: 5.